Given below is one T cell receptor beta chain in context. Its antigen is as yet unknown. Trimming took 4 bases from V and 5 from J, leaving 17 bases between them. Per the germline V gene, CDR1 is SQVTM and CDR2 is ANQGSEA. The CDR3 runs to 14 residues. Researchers picked out CD4+ and CD8+ T cells from PBMCs by sorting. This sample was taken from a study of CD8+ T cells in alopecia areata. Findings and limits, study-wide: Alphabeta T cells residing in normal skin are also sequenced in scalp samples. More clonal than normal scalp was lesional scalp, particularly alopecia totalis/universalis.

RNA was isolated and reverse transcribed to cDNA, the sequencing template. The table came from immunoSEQ multiplex PCR; TCRdb's copy has only in-frame clones and leaves some out. The sample lists 100,000 to 150,000 clones; approximately 58% were seen once. This chain links TRBV29-1 with TRBJ1-1; weak D call: TRBD1 (5 bases). The sequencing input was CD4+ T cells sorted from blood. This sequence was found in a human donor in good health. CDR3 region: CSVGVSLPGTEAFF. The CDR3 DNA reads TGCAGCGTTGGGGTCAGCCTACCAGGGACTGAAGCTTTCTTT.